This T cell receptor (beta chain) was observed in a study of T cell responses to AZD1222 COVID-19 vaccine. TCRdb's copy holds only in-frame clones and misses some; the assay was immunoSEQ multiplex PCR. The table includes 95,000 to 150,000 clones, roughly 87% detected once. The V end lost 6 bases, the J end lost 2 bases, and 4 bases lay between the germline ends. Germline CDR1 and CDR2: LGHDT and YNNKEL (reference sequence). The CDR3 spans 11 residues. The sequence came from an adult in good health. The material was peripheral blood, obtained on day 0 of AZD1222 vaccination. This chain joins TRBV3-1 (or the pseudogene TRBV3-2) and TRBJ2-5; no firm D call. In nucleotides, the CDR3 is TGTGCCAGCAGAAAACAAGAGACCCAGTACTTC. As protein: CASRKQETQYF.